Listed below are T cell receptor beta chains from one sample, sequenced in a study of T cells in Graves' hyperthyroidism and ophthalmopathy. TCRdb independently ran MiXCR on the multiplex PCR reads; one entry per CDR3 protein. The sample shows tens of thousands of distinct CDR3 sequences, around half of them seen only once. Sample: blood. All receptors derive from a woman in her 30s with Graves' ophthalmopathy. Both conserved end residues are part of each CDR3. The D gene is left open where the match is weak. Expanded clones are given a class, and other clones once, few, many or no size at all.

clone size	V gene	D gene	J gene	CDR3 protein	CDR3 DNA
.	TRBV7-9	.	TRBJ2-3	CASSSGEGSDTQYF	TGTGCCAGCAGCTCGGGCGAGGGGTCAGATACGCAGTATTTT
many	TRBV14	.	TRBJ1-2	CASSRKVRSGRVYGYTF	TGTGCCAGCAGCCGAAAGGTCAGGTCAGGGCGTGTCTATGGCTACACCTTC
once	TRBV6-2/TRBV6-3	TRBD2	TRBJ2-1	CASSGRSGKNEQFF	TGTGCCAGCAGTGGAAGAAGCGGGAAAAATGAGCAGTTCTTC
many	TRBV5-1	TRBD1	TRBJ2-7	CASSSIPGTGSYEQYF	TGCGCCAGCAGCTCGATACCCGGGACAGGTTCCTACGAGCAGTACTTC
many	TRBV12-3/TRBV12-4	.	TRBJ1-4	CASTLEGGKLFF	TGTGCCAGCACCCTAGAAGGGGGAAAACTGTTTTTT
once	TRBV5-1	.	TRBJ2-7	CASSFYEQYF	TGCGCCAGCAGCTTCTACGAGCAGTACTTC
many	TRBV19	.	TRBJ2-5	CATRQSGETQYF	TGTGCCACTCGACAGTCCGGCGAGACCCAGTACTTC
many	TRBV7-9	TRBD1	TRBJ1-1	CASSTEGATEAFF	TGTGCCAGCAGCACCGAGGGGGCCACTGAAGCTTTCTTT
many	TRBV3-1	.	TRBJ2-7	CASSQPRNGRNYEQYF	TGTGCCAGCAGCCAGCCGAGGAACGGGCGCAATTACGAGCAGTACTTC
.	TRBV24-1	.	TRBJ2-1	CATSDPAGNEQFF	TGTGCCACCAGTGATCCGGCGGGCAATGAGCAGTTCTTC
.	TRBV3-1	TRBD2	TRBJ2-7	CASSQVYIPTSGTWKYF	TGTGCCAGCAGCCAAGTTTATATCCCTACTAGCGGGACGTGGAAGTACTTC
many	TRBV5-1	TRBD2	TRBJ2-3	CASSLVGLAGEGDTQYF	TGCGCCAGCAGCTTGGTTGGGCTAGCGGGGGAAGGCGATACGCAGTATTTT
few	TRBV28	TRBD1	TRBJ2-2	CASSLWTGNTNTGELFF	TGTGCCAGCAGTTTATGGACAGGGAACACGAACACCGGGGAGCTGTTTTTT
many	TRBV10-1	.	TRBJ2-7	CASSERPDSDEQYF	TGCGCCAGCAGTGAGCGGCCCGACTCGGACGAGCAGTACTTC
once	TRBV7-9	.	TRBJ2-6	CASSLSNFGSGTNVLTF	.
.	TRBV20-1	TRBD1	TRBJ2-1	CSAGGDYGYNEQFF	TGCAGTGCAGGGGGCGACTATGGCTACAATGAGCAGTTCTTC
.	TRBV20-1	TRBD1	TRBJ2-7	CSARPGQGGGQYF	TGCAGTGCTAGACCGGGACAGGGGGGTGGGCAGTACTTC
.	TRBV19	TRBD1	TRBJ1-6	CASTGTGGATPLHF	TGTGCCAGTACGGGGACAGGGGGCGCGACACCCCTCCACTTT
.	TRBV20-1	.	TRBJ2-3	CSALTGTRESVDTQYF	TGCAGTGCTTTGACAGGGACGCGGGAAAGTGTAGATACGCAGTATTTT
.	TRBV6-7	TRBD1	TRBJ2-3	CASIDRGLDTQYF	TGTGCCAGCATCGACAGGGGCTTGGATACGCAGTATTTT
many	TRBV4-2	TRBD1	TRBJ1-5	CASSQATGVGNQPQHF	TGTGCCAGCAGCCAAGCAACAGGGGTCGGCAATCAGCCCCAGCATTTT
.	TRBV20-1	.	TRBJ2-5	CSASGGGRQETQYF	TGCAGTGCCAGCGGTGGAGGGAGGCAAGAGACCCAGTACTTC
.	TRBV2	.	TRBJ2-5	CASRPPQNTEETQYF	TGTGCCAGCAGACCCCCACAGAACACTGAAGAGACCCAGTACTTC
many	TRBV20-1	.	TRBJ2-2	CSASRGAVAELFF	TGCAGTGCTAGCCGCGGGGCGGTGGCGGAGCTGTTTTTT
medium-sized	TRBV24-1	.	TRBJ1-5	CATSDKQGGNQPQHF	TGTGCCACCAGTGATAAACAGGGTGGCAATCAGCCCCAGCATTTT
.	TRBV4-1	.	TRBJ2-1	CASSQDVGGEQFF	TGCGCCAGCAGCCAAGATGTTGGGGGTGAGCAGTTCTTC
.	TRBV5-4	TRBD1	TRBJ2-7	CASSTGQGGDYEQYF	TGTGCCAGCAGCACGGGACAGGGTGGGGACTACGAGCAGTACTTC
once	TRBV20-1	.	TRBJ1-2	CSARPMRGVGYTF	TGCAGTGCTAGACCTATGCGGGGAGTTGGCTACACCTTC
.	TRBV7-9	.	TRBJ2-7	CASNSNGVALNYEQYF	TGTGCCAGCAACTCAAACGGGGTAGCACTTAACTACGAGCAATACTTC